These 30 T cell receptor beta chains came from one sample sequenced in a study of shared clonotypes between healthy human individuals. Only in-frame clones appear in the TCRdb table, and some are missing; sequencing was by immunoSEQ multiplex PCR. The sample has fewer than 850,000 clones, about 92% seen once; the top ten hold about 33%. Material: memory CD8+ T cells from PBMCs. The subset denotes: CD45RO+ cells pooled with CCR7-negative TemRA cells. All receptors come from a man aged 18 to 35 in good health. Some clones in this sample may be carry-over from other donors' samples.

DNA of the CDR3: TGTGCCAGCAGTCCCCGGGACAGGCCAACATTAAACTCTGGAAACACCATATATTTT. This codes for CASSPRDRPTLNSGNTIYF. This rearrangement joins TRBV28 to TRBJ1-3, with 8 bases matching TRBD1. The CDR3 extends over 19 amino acids. With 5 bases clipped from V and 0 bases from J, the junction kept 15 bases outside the gene matches. Germline-derived CDR1 and CDR2 are MDHEN and SYDVKM.

The V and J genes are TRBV5-4 and TRBJ2-7; maybe TRBD1 (5 bases). The V and J ends lost 0 bases and 1 base respectively, with 11 bases between them. CDR1 is SGHNT, CDR2 YYREEE, per germline (reference sequence). The CDR3 has 15 amino acids. The CDR3 loop reads CASSLGQRISYEQYF. CDR3 in DNA: TGTGCCAGCAGCTTGGGACAGAGGATTTCCTACGAGCAGTACTTC. The full variable domain, rest sourced from reference TRBV5-4 and TRBJ2-7, is ETGVTQSPTHLIKTRGQQVTLRCSSQSGHNTVSWYQQALGQGPQFIFQYYREEENGRGNFPPRFSGLQFPNYSSELNVNALELDDSALYLCASSLGQRISYEQYFGPGTRLTVT.

This chain links TRBV5-1 with TRBJ2-7; 10 positions agree with TRBD2. CDR3 length: 14 residues. Per the germline V gene, CDR1 is SGHRS and CDR2 is YFSETQ. V shed 5 bases, J shed 3 bases, and the junction held 5 bases outside the gene matches. CDR3 DNA: TGCGCCAGCAGACGAGCGGGAGGGGACTACGAGCAGTACTTC. Protein sequence: CASRRAGGDYEQYF. The full variable domain, completed using reference TRBV5-1 and TRBJ2-7, is KAGVTQTPRYLIKTRGQQVTLSCSPISGHRSVSWYQQTPGQGLQFLFEYFSETQRNKGNFPGRFSGRQFSNSRSEMNVSTLELGDSALYLCASRRAGGDYEQYFGPGTRLTVT.

The V call is TRBV6-4, the J call TRBJ2-1, with D possibly being TRBD2 (6 bases). Trimming took off 6 bases at V and 4 bases at J, with 10 bases between the two ends. Germline V gives CDR1 MRHNA, CDR2 SNTAGT. The CDR3 contains 13 residues. For the CDR3, the DNA is TGTGCCAGCAGGGGGGAGGATTACAATGAGCAGTTCTTC. Protein: CASRGEDYNEQFF.

The chain combines TRBV5-8 with TRBJ2-1, with D unclear. The CDR3 is made up of 12 amino acids. Deletions cut 0 bases from V and 5 bases from J, with 3 bases between. Germline loops: CDR1 SGHTS, CDR2 YDEGEE. The CDR3 DNA reads TGTGCCAGCAGCTTGGTTGACAATGAGCAGTTCTTC. Translating it yields CASSLVDNEQFF.

The chain links TRBV9 to TRBJ2-2; D unclear. Germline values: CDR1 SGDLS, CDR2 YYNGEE. The CDR3 sequence is 13 residues long. V was pared by 5 bases and J by 0 bases, with 5 bases between. The CDR3 nucleotides are TGTGCCAGCAGGGGATCGAACACCGGGGAGCTGTTTTTT. Amino acids: CASRGSNTGELFF.

The rearrangement uses TRBV7-8 and TRBJ2-4; D not resolved. Germline V gives CDR1 SGHVS, CDR2 FQNEAQ. The CDR3 has 14 amino acids. The germline V and J ends were trimmed by 3 bases and 0 bases, with 6 bases remaining between them. For the CDR3, the DNA is TGTGCCAGCAGCTTTTCGACAGCCAAAAACATTCAGTACTTC. Translation gives CASSFSTAKNIQYF.

CDR3 sequence: CASRPALDYGYTF. CDR3 sequence (DNA): TGTGCCAGCAGACCCGCGTTGGACTATGGCTACACCTTC. The rearrangement links TRBV28 to TRBJ1-2; D gene ambiguous. Germline V lookup: CDR1 MDHEN, CDR2 SYDVKM. Trimming pared 6 bases from V and 3 bases from J, leaving 11 bases between. The CDR3 loop spans 13 amino acids.

V and J are TRBV15 and TRBJ2-7; no definite D call. The CDR3 runs 13 residues. V was trimmed by 6 bases and J by 3 bases, leaving 12 bases between them. Germline CDR1 LNHNV, CDR2 YYDKDF (reference sequence). The CDR3: CATSLHLHYEQYF. The CDR3 nucleotides are TGTGCCACCAGTCTCCACCTACACTACGAGCAGTACTTC.

Concerning this clone itself: The same CDR3 arises from other DNA sequences in this sample as well. The chain employs TRBV28 and TRBJ2-3; D possibly corresponds to TRBD1 (5 bases). The CDR3 is 15 amino acids. The germline V and J ends were trimmed by 3 bases and 3 bases, with 13 bases remaining between them. Germline values: CDR1 MDHEN, CDR2 SYDVKM. The CDR3 sequence: CASSFGQGGTDTQYF. In DNA form, the CDR3 reads TGTGCCAGCAGTTTCGGGCAGGGTGGTACAGATACGCAGTATTTT.

The chain employs TRBV5-6 and TRBJ1-3, with 7 bases matching TRBD1. Germline lookup yields CDR1 SGHDT and CDR2 YYEEEE. This CDR3 has 12 amino acids. The V and J ends lost 4 bases and 9 bases, in that order; junction bases with no gene match: 4. CDR3 nucleotide sequence: TGTGCCAGCAGCCCAGGGGGATCCACCATATATTTT. Encoded protein: CASSPGGSTIYF.

Note on this clone: Within the sample, other DNA sequences also encode this same CDR3. The CDR3 is CASSQRIGGTGELFF. In DNA form, the CDR3 reads TGCGCCAGCAGCCAACGGATAGGGGGCACCGGGGAGCTGTTTTTT. The chain couples TRBV4-1 to TRBJ2-2, with D possibly being TRBD1 (6 bases). This CDR3 region has 15 residues. V lost 2 bases to trimming and J lost 4 bases, with 11 bases between them. Germline CDR1 MGHRA, CDR2 YSYEKL.

J is TRBJ1-1 and V is TRBV6-5, with 8 bases identical to TRBD1. The CDR3 sequence is 13 residues long. The germline gives CDR1 MNHEY, CDR2 SVGAGI. Trimming at V came to 11 bases and at J to 4 bases, leaving 9 bases not matched to a gene. The CDR3 spells CASRGQGITEAFF. DNA for the CDR3: TGTGCCTCCAGGGGGCAGGGAATCACTGAAGCTTTCTTT.

V is TRBV4-1 and J is TRBJ1-1, with D possibly being TRBD1 (5 bases). The germline V gene encodes CDR1 MGHRA and CDR2 YSYEKL. Trimming removed 1 base at V and 2 bases at J, with 17 bases between. CDR3 length: 17 amino acids. For the CDR3, the DNA is TGCGCCAGCAGCCAAGGGGCTGTTCTGGGGGGAAACACTGAAGCTTTCTTT. Translation: CASSQGAVLGGNTEAFF.

The V call is TRBV11-1, the J call TRBJ2-1; TRBD2 matches 10 bases. The CDR3 has 16 amino acids. Germline V gene data show CDR1 as SGHAT and CDR2 as FQDESV (reference sequence). The trim removed 5 bases at V and 4 bases at J, leaving 8 bases unmatched. The CDR3 sequence is CASSPVAGGLYNEQFF. The CDR3, as DNA: TGTGCCAGCAGCCCGGTAGCGGGAGGACTTTACAATGAGCAGTTCTTC.

This clone has only one observation. The chain carries TRBV6-5 and TRBJ2-7; a possible D gene is TRBD1 (6 bases). The CDR3 totals 13 residues. Germline CDR1 and CDR2: MNHEY and SVGAGI. The V end was cut by 6 bases, the J end by 2 bases, with 11 bases between. The CDR3 protein is CASRLRGPYEQYF. For the CDR3, the DNA is TGTGCCAGCAGGCTCAGGGGACCCTACGAGCAGTACTTC.

The V and J genes are TRBV9 and TRBJ2-3, with 12 bases aligning to TRBD2. The CDR3 loop spans 18 amino acids. Germline CDR1 and CDR2: SGDLS and YYNGEE. With 0 bases clipped from V and 8 bases from J, the junction kept 13 bases outside the gene matches. The chain's CDR3 is CASSVGNLRLAGAATQYF. CDR3 DNA sequence: TGTGCCAGCAGCGTAGGAAATTTGCGACTAGCGGGAGCCGCTACGCAGTATTTT.

This sequence joins TRBV9 and TRBJ2-1; 8 nucleotides match TRBD2. After removal of 4 bases from V and 8 bases from J, the junction contained 11 bases not matched to a gene. The CDR3 runs to 15 residues. Germline lookup yields CDR1 SGDLS and CDR2 YYNGEE. CDR3 region: CASSTRTSSPDEQFF. CDR3 DNA: TGTGCCAGCAGCACACGGACTAGCTCCCCCGATGAGCAGTTCTTC.

The gene calls are TRBV6-6 and TRBJ2-1; D is undetermined. Germline V lookup: CDR1 MNHNY, CDR2 SVGAGI (reference sequence). Trimming left V 0 bases short and J 0 bases short, with 9 bases between. The CDR3 sequence is 16 residues long. This chain's CDR3 is CASSYSRPSSYNEQFF. The DNA of the CDR3 is TGTGCCAGCAGTTACTCTCGCCCCTCCTCCTACAATGAGCAGTTCTTC.

DNA of the CDR3: TGTGCCAGCAGCCAATTCCATAGAACCGATTACGAGCAGTACTTC. It codes for CASSQFHRTDYEQYF. This chain links TRBV14 with TRBJ2-7; the D is unclear. Germline lookup yields CDR1 SGHDN and CDR2 FVKESK. The length of the CDR3 is 15 residues. V lost 2 bases to trimming and J lost 4 bases, with 15 bases between them.

The chain employs TRBV7-3 and TRBJ1-1, with D unresolved. Germline V gene sequence: CDR1 SGHTA, CDR2 FQGTGA. The CDR3 spans 15 residues. The V gene lost 5 bases and the J gene lost 1 base, with 14 bases spanning the gap. The CDR3 DNA follows: TGTGCCAGCAGCCCCACACCCACAGCGAACACTGAAGCTTTCTTT. This translates into CASSPTPTANTEAFF.

The chain couples TRBV4-1 to TRBJ1-5, with unresolved D. The germline V gene encodes CDR1 MGHRA and CDR2 YSYEKL. V was cut by 4 bases and J by 0 bases, with 10 bases left in between. The CDR3 is made up of 15 amino acids. CDR3 sequence (DNA): TGCGCCAGCAGCCCAATAGGTGGTAGCAATCAGCCCCAGCATTTT. It specifies CASSPIGGSNQPQHF.

The chain has TRBV27 and TRBJ2-7; tentatively, D is TRBD2 (6 bases). The CDR3 length is 16 residues. Trimming shortened V by 2 bases and J by 3 bases, and 17 bases separated the two germline ends. Germline CDR1 MNHEY, CDR2 SMNVEV (reference sequence). The CDR3 bases are TGTGCCAGCAGTTTACTCGGGCCCGGCGGGATCTACGAGCAGTACTTC. Its protein product is CASSLLGPGGIYEQYF.

The chain has TRBV6-6 and TRBJ1-2; D is undetermined. Deletions cut 2 bases from V and 1 base from J, with 8 bases between. The CDR3 has 14 amino acids. Germline V gene sequence: CDR1 MNHNY, CDR2 SVGAGI (reference sequence). The CDR3 coding sequence is TGTGCCAGCAGTTACCTACAGTTTAACTATGGCTACACCTTC. As protein: CASSYLQFNYGYTF.

The chain is built from TRBV29-1 and TRBJ2-7, with D possibly being TRBD1 or TRBD2 (5 bases each). Trimming took off 4 bases at V and 4 bases at J, with 11 bases between the two ends. Germline V gene lookup returns CDR1 SQVTM and CDR2 ANQGSEA. This CDR3 has 12 residues. Here the CDR3 reads CSVGGSRYEQYF. The CDR3 DNA follows: TGCAGCGTTGGGGGGAGTCGGTACGAGCAGTACTTC.

The chain carries TRBV27 and TRBJ1-1; D not certain. CDR3 size: 14 residues. Deletions cut 2 bases from V and 6 bases from J, with 13 bases between. Germline-derived CDR1 and CDR2 are MNHEY and SMNVEV (reference sequence). In DNA, the CDR3 is TGTGCCAGCAGTTTAAGGGCGCTGGGCGCTGAAGCTTTCTTT. The encoded protein is CASSLRALGAEAFF.

This chain joins TRBV28 and TRBJ2-7; TRBD2 matches at 8 bases. From germline, CDR1 is MDHEN and CDR2 SYDVKM. CDR3 length equals 16 residues. The V segment lost 6 bases and the J segment 0 bases; nucleotides outside the gene matches: 10. The CDR3 nucleotides read TGTGCCAGCAGATCCATCAGCGGGAGAAGCTCCTACGAGCAGTACTTC. This gives the protein CASRSISGRSSYEQYF.

The rearrangement uses TRBV4-3 and TRBJ2-3; TRBD2 might be the D (5 bases). The CDR3 consists of 16 residues. V was shortened by 1 base and J by 1 base, with 12 bases between the two germline ends. The germline gives CDR1 LGHNA, CDR2 YSLEER. Written as DNA, the CDR3 is TGCGCCAGCAGCCAAGCGGCGGGCCCCGGCACAGATACGCAGTATTTT. It codes for CASSQAAGPGTDTQYF.

The J gene is TRBJ2-7, the V gene TRBV27, with 8 bases lining up with TRBD2. Trimming removed 6 bases from V and 0 bases from J; junction bases left unmatched: 13. This CDR3 is built from 17 residues. CDR1 is MNHEY, CDR2 SMNVEV, per germline (reference sequence). For the CDR3, the DNA is TGTGCCAGCAGCCAAATGACCACTAGCGGTAGCTCCTACGAGCAGTACTTC. This gives the protein CASSQMTTSGSSYEQYF.

The rearrangement links TRBV27 to TRBJ1-2; a possible D gene is TRBD1 (6 bases). The CDR3 totals 14 residues. Germline assignment: CDR1 MNHEY and CDR2 SMNVEV (reference sequence). V lost 8 bases and J 8 bases, leaving 21 bases between the germline ends. CDR3 in amino acids: CASGPQGTGEGYTF. Written as DNA, the CDR3 is TGTGCCAGCGGCCCACAGGGAACGGGAGAAGGCTACACCTTC.